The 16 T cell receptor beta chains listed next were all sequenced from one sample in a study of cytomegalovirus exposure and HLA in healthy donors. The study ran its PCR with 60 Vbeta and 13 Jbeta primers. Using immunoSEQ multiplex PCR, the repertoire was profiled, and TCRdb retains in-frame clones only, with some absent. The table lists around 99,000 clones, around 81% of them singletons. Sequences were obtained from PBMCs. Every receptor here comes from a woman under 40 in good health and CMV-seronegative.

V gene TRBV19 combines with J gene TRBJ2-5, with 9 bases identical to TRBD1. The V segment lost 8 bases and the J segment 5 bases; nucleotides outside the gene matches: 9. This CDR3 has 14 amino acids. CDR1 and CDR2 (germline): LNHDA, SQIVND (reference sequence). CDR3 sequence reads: CASQRQGGLETQYF. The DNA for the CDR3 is TGTGCCAGTCAACGACAGGGGGGGTTGGAGACCCAGTACTTC.

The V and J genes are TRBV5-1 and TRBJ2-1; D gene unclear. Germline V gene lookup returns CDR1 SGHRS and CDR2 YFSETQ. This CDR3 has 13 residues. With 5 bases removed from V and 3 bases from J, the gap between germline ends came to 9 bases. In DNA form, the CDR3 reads TGCGCCAGCAGACCTGGCGGCTACAATGAGCAGTTCTTC. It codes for CASRPGGYNEQFF. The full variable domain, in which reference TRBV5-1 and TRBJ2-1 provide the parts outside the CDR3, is KAGVTQTPRYLIKTRGQQVTLSCSPISGHRSVSWYQQTPGQGLQFLFEYFSETQRNKGNFPGRFSGRQFSNSRSEMNVSTLELGDSALYLCASRPGGYNEQFFGPGTRLTVL.

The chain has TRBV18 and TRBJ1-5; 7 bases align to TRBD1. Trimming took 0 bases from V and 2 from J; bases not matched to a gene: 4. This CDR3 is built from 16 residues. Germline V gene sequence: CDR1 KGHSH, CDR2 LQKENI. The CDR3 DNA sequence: TGTGCCAGCTCACCACCTTCAGGGGGAGGCAATCAGCCCCAGCATTTT. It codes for CASSPPSGGGNQPQHF.

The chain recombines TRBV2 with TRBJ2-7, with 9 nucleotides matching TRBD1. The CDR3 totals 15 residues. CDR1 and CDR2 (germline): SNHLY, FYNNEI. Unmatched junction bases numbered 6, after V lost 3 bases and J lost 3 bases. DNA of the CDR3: TGTGCCAGCAGTGAGCGGGACAGGGCCCTCTACGAGCAGTACTTC. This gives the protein CASSERDRALYEQYF.

The CDR3 is CASSIQGVDGYTF. The CDR3 DNA reads as TGTGCCAGCAGCATTCAGGGGGTAGACGGCTACACCTTC. The chain recombines TRBV5-4 with TRBJ1-2; 7 nucleotides align to TRBD1. V trimming: 4 bases; J trimming: 8 bases; junction bases outside the gene matches: 8. The germline V gene encodes CDR1 SGHNT and CDR2 YYREEE (reference sequence). This CDR3 contains 13 residues.

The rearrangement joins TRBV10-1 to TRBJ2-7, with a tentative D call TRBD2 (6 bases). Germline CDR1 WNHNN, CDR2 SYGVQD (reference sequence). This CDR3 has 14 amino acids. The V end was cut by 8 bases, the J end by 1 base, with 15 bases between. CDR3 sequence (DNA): TGCGCCAGCCTCTGGAGGGAGGAATCCTACGAGCAGTACTTC. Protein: CASLWREESYEQYF.

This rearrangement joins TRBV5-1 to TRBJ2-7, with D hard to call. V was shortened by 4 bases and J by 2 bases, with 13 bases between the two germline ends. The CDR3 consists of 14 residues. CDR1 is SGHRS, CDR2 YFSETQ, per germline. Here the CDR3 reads CASSRHENTYEQYF. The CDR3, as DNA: TGCGCCAGCAGCAGACACGAGAACACCTACGAGCAGTACTTC.

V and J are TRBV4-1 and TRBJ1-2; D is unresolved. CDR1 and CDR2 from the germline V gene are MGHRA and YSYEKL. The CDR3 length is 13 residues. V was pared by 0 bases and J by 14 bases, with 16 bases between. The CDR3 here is CASSQDGGKGFTF. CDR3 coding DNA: TGCGCCAGCAGCCAAGATGGAGGGAAGGGTTTTACCTTC.

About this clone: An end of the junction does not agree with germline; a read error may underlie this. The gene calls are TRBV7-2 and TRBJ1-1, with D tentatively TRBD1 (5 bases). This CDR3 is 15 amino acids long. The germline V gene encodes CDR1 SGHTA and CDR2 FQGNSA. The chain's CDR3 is CAGSFRWGVNTEAFF. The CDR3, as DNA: TGTGCCGGCAGCTTTCGATGGGGGGTTAACACTGAAGCTTTCTTT.

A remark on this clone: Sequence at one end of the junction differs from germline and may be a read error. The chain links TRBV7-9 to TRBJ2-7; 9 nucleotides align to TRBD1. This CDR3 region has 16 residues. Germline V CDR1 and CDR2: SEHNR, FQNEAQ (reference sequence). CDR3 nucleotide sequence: TGTTCCAGCAGCTTACTAAAACCGGGACAGGGCTACGAGCAGTACTTC. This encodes CSSSLLKPGQGYEQYF. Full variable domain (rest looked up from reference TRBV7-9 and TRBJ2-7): DTGVSQNPRHKITKRGQNVTFRCDPISEHNRLYWYRQTLGQGPEFLTYFQNEAQLEKSRLLSDRFSAERPKGSFSTLEIQRTEQGDSAMYLCSSSLLKPGQGYEQYFGPGTRLTVT.

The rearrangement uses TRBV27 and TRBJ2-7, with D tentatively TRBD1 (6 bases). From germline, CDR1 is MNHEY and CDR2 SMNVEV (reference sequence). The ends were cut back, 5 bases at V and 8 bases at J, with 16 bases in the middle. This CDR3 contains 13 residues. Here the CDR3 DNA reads TGTGCCAGCAGTAACTCTTGGGGGACACAGCAGTACTTC. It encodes CASSNSWGTQQYF.

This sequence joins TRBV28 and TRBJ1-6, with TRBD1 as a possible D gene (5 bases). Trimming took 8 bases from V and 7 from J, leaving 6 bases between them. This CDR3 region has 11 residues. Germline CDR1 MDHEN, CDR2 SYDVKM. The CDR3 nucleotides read TGTGCCAGCGGGGGGAATTCACCCCTCCACTTT. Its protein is CASGGNSPLHF. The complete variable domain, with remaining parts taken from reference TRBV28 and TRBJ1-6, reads DVKVTQSSRYLVKRTGEKVFLECVQDMDHENMFWYRQDPGLGLRLIYFSYDVKMKEKGDIPEGYSVSREKKERFSLILESASTNQTSMYLCASGGNSPLHFGNGTRLTVT.

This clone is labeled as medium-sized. The CDR3 sequence is CALGRGVGEQYF. In DNA form, the CDR3 reads TGTGCCCTCGGGAGGGGGGTCGGCGAGCAGTACTTC. The chain recombines TRBV6-4 with TRBJ2-7; 8 bases match TRBD2. From germline, CDR1 is MRHNA and CDR2 SNTAGT. The CDR3 runs to 12 residues. The trim removed 11 bases at V and 6 bases at J, leaving 9 bases unmatched.

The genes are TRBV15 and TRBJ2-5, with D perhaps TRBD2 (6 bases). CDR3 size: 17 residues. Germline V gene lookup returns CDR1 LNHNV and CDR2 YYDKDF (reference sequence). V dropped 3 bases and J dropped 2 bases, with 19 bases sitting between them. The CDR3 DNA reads TGTGCCACCAGCAGCCCGACCTCGTTGCGGGGTCAAGAGACCCAGTACTTC. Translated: CATSSPTSLRGQETQYF.

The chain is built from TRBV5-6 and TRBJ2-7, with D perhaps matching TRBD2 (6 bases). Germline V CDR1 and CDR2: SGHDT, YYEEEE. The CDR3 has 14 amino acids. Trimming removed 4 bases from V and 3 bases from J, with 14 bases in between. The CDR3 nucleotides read TGTGCCAGCAGCACCCTAGGGCGGGACTACGAGCAGTACTTC. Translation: CASSTLGRDYEQYF.

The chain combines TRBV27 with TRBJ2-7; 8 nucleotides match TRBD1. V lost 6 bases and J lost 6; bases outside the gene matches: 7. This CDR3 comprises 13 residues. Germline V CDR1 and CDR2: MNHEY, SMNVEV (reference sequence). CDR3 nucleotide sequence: TGTGCCAGCAGCATTCCAGGGGGCTCCGAGCAGTACTTC. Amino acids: CASSIPGGSEQYF.